This T cell receptor (beta chain) was recovered during a study of T cell responses to AZD1222 COVID-19 vaccine. Across the study: Pooling was applied to second doses at about 4 or about 12 weeks.

Study-level results: Vaccine-related CD4 TCRs covered spike, predominating at 160-218 and 743-854. Sampling captured repertoires only after the peak T cell response. An increase in Spike-specific TCR breadth and depth was observed after two AZD1222 doses.

Germline values: CDR1 LNHNV, CDR2 YYDKDF (reference sequence). CDR3 length equals 14 residues. Trimming pared 3 bases from V and 2 bases from J, leaving 11 bases between. TCRdb's table, derived via immunoSEQ multiplex PCR, lists solely in-frame clones and lacks some. Altogether 110,000 to 150,000 clones are present, just over 90% being singletons, with the ten largest covering around 3.5%. In the case of this clone: Its specificity is unknown.

This clonotype originated in an adult in good health. The sample consisted of peripheral blood, taken on day 0 of AZD1222 vaccination. V gene TRBV15 combines with J gene TRBJ2-7; D is perhaps TRBD1 (5 bases). CDR3: CATSSLQVAYEQYF. The CDR3 DNA reads TGTGCCACCAGCAGCTTACAGGTGGCCTACGAGCAGTACTTC. The variable domain in full, completed from reference TRBV15 and TRBJ2-7, reads DAMVIQNPRYQVTQFGKPVTLSCSQTLNHNVMYWYQQKSSQAPKLLFHYYDKDFNNEADTPDNFQSRRPNTSFCFLDIRSPGLGDTAMYLCATSSLQVAYEQYFGPGTRLTVT.